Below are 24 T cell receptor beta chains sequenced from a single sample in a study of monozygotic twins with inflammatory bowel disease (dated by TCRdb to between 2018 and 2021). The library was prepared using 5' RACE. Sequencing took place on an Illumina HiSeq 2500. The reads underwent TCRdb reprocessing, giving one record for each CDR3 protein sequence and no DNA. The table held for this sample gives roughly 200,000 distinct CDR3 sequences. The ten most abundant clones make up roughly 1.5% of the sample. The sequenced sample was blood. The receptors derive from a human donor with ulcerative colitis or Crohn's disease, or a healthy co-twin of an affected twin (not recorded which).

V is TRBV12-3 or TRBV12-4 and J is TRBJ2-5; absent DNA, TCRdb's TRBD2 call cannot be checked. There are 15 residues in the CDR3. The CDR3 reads CASSLFLAGEETQYF.

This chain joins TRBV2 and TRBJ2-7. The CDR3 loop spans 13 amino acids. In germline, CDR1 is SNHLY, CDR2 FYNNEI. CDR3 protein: CASSQESFYEQYF.

CDR3 residues: CASSLNSVQWNYGYTF. The V gene is TRBV12-3 or TRBV12-4, the J gene TRBJ1-2; as DNA is missing, the TRBD1 call by TCRdb cannot be tested. The CDR3 extends over 16 amino acids.

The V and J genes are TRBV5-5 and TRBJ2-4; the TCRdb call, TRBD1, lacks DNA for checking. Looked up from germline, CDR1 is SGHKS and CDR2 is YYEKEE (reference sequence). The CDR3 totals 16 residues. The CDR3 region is CASSPRGLGVKNIQYF.

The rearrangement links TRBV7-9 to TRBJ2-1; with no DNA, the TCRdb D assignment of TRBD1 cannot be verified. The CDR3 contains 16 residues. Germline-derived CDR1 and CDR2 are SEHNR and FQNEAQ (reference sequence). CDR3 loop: CASSPSTGPTYNEQFF.

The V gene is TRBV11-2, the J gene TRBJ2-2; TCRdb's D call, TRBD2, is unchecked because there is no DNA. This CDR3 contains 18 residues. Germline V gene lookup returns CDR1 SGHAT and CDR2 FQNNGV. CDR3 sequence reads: CASSLVGRRFGDTGELFF.

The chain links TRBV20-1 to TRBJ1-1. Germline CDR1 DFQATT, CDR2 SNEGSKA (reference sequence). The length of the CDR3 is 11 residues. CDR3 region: CSALVTSRAFF.

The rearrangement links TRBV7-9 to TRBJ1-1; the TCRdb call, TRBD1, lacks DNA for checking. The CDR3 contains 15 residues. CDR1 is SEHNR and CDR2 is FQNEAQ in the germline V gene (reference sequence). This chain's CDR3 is CASSLGGTWNTEAFF.

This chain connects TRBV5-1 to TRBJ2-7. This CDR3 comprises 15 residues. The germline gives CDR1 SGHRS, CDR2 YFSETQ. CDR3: CASSLTDPSSYEQYF.

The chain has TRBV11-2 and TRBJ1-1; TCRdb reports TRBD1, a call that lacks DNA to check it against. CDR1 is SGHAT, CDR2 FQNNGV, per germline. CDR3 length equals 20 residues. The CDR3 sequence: CASSLEQGSAVRTPDTEAFF.

The CDR3 spells CASSPAPISGNTIYF. J is TRBJ1-3 and V is TRBV6-1. This CDR3 is 15 amino acids long. Germline V gene sequence: CDR1 MNHNS, CDR2 SASEGT.

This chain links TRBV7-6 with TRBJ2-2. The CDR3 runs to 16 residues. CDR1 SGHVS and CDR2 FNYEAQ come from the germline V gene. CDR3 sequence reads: CASSLATYSNTGELFF.

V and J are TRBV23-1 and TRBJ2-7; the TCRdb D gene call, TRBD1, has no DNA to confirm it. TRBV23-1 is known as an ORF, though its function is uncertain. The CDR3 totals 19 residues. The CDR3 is CASSQSPWGQGASLNEQYF.

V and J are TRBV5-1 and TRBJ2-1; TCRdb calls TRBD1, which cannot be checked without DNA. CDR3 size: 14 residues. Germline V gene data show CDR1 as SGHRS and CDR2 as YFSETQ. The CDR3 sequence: CASSLGQEGNEQFF.

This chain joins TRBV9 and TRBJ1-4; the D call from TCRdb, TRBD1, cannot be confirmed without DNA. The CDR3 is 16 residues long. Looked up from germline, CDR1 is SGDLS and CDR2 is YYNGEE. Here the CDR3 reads CASSGPQRQGNEKLFF.

The CDR3 reads CASSPDGGGYGYTF. The rearrangement uses TRBV6-1 and TRBJ1-2; TCRdb names TRBD1, which stays unverified in the absence of DNA. Germline V gene sequence: CDR1 MNHNS, CDR2 SASEGT. There are 14 residues in the CDR3.

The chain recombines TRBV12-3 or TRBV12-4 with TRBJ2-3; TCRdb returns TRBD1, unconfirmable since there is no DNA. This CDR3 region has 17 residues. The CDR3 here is CASSFPTTGEITDTQYF.

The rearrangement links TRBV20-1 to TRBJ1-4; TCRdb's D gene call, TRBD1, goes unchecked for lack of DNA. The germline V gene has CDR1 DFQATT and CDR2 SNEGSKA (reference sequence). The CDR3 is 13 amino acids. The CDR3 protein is CSARLTGTARLFF.

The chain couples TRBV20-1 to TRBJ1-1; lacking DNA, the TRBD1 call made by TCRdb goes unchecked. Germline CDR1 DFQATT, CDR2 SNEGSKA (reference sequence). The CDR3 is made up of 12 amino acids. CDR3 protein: CSARRQGLEAFF.

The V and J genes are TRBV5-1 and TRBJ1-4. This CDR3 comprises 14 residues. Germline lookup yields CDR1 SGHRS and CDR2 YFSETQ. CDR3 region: CASSLGVGDEKLFF. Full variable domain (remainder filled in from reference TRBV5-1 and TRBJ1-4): KAGVTQTPRYLIKTRGQQVTLSCSPISGHRSVSWYQQTPGQGLQFLFEYFSETQRNKGNFPGRFSGRQFSNSRSEMNVSTLELGDSALYLCASSLGVGDEKLFFGSGTQLSVL.

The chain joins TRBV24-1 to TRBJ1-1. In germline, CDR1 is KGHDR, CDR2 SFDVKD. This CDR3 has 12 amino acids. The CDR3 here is CATSDGLTEAFF.

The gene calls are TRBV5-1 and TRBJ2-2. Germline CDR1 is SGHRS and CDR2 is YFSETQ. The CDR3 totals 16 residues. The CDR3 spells CASSLAESGLGLKLFF.

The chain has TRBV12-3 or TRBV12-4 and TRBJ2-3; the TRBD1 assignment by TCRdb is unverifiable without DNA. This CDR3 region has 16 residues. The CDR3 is CASSAGTGSFTDTQYF.

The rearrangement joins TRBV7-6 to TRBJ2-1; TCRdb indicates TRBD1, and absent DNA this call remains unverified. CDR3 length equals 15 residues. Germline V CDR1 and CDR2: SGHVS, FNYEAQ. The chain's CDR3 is CASSSGTDTYNEQFF.